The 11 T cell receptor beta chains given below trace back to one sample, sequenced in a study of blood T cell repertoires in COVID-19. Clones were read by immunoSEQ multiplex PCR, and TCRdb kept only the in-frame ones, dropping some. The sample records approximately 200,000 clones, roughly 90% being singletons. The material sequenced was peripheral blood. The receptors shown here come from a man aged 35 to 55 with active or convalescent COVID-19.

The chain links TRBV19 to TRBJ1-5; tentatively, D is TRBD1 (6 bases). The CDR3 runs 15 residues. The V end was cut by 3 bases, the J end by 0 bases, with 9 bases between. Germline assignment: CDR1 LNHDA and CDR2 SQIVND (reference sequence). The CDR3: CASSIQGHSNQPQHF. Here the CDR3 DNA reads TGTGCCAGTAGTATTCAGGGGCATAGCAATCAGCCCCAGCATTTT.

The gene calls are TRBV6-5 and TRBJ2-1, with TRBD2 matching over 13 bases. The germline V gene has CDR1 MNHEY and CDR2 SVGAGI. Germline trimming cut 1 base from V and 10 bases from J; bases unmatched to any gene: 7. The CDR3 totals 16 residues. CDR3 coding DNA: TGTGCCAGCAGTTACTATGGACTAGCGGGAGCGGGGGAGCAGTTCTTC. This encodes CASSYYGLAGAGEQFF.

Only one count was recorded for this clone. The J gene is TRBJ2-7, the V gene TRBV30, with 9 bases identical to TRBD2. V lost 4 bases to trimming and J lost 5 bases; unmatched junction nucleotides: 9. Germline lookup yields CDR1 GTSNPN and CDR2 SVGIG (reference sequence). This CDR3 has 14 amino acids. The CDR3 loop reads CAWTISGGLHEQYF. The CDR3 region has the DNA TGTGCCTGGACCATAAGCGGGGGGCTCCACGAGCAGTACTTC.

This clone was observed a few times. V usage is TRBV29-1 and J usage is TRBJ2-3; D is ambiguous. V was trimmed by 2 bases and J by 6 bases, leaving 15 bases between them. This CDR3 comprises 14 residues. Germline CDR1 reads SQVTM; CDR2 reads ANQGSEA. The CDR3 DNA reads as TGCAGCGTTGAAACTTCGGGTGGGTGGGATACGCAGTATTTT. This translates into CSVETSGGWDTQYF.

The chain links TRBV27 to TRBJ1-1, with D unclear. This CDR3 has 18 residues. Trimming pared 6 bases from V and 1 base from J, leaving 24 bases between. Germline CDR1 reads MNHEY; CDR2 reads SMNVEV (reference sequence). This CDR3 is CASRGSNLARQQNTEAFF. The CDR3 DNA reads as TGTGCCAGCAGGGGTTCTAATTTGGCGCGGCAGCAGAACACTGAAGCTTTCTTT.

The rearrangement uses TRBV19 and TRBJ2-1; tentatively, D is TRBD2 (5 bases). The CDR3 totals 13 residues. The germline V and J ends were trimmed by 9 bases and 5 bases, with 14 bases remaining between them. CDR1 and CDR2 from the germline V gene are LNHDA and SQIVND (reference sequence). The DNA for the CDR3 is TGTGCCAGCTTAGCGCAAAATAACAATGAGCAGTTCTTC. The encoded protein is CASLAQNNNEQFF.

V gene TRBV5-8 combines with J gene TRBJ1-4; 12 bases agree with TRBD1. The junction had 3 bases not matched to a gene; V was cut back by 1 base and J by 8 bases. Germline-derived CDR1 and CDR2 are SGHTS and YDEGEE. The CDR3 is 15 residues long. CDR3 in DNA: TGTGCCAGCAGCTTGAGGGACAGGGGGCTGGAAAAACTGTTTTTT. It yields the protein CASSLRDRGLEKLFF.

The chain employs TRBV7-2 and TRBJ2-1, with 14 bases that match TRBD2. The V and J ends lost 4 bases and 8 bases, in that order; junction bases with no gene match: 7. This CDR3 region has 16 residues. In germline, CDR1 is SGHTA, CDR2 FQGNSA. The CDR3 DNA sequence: TGTGCCAGCAGCTCTAACCCGGGACTAGCGGGGGATGAGCAGTTCTTC. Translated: CASSSNPGLAGDEQFF.

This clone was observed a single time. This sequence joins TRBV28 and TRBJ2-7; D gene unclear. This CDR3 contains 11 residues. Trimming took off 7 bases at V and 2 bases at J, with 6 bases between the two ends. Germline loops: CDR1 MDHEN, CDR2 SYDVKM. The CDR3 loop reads CASTSPYEQYF. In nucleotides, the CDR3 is TGTGCCAGCACCAGTCCCTACGAGCAGTACTTC.

CDR3 region: CASSLLLIQAGQPYEQYF. As DNA, the CDR3 is TGTGCCAGCAGTTTATTACTAATCCAGGCAGGACAACCCTACGAGCAGTACTTC. This chain connects TRBV28 to TRBJ2-7; maybe TRBD1 (5 bases). There are 18 residues in the CDR3. With 1 base removed from V and 2 bases from J, the gap between germline ends came to 21 bases. CDR1 MDHEN and CDR2 SYDVKM come from the germline V gene.

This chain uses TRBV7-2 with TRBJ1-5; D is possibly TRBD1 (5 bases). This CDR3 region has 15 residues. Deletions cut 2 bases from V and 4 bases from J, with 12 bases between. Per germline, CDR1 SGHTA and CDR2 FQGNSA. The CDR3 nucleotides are TGTGCCAGCAGCTTAACGGACATTACAAATCAGCCCCAGCATTTT. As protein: CASSLTDITNQPQHF.